The TCR beta chain under discussion was sequenced for a study of blood T cells in healthy people across ages. Germline CDR1 and CDR2: LGHNA and YNFKEQ. This CDR3 comprises 15 residues. A sample-barcoded 5' primer and a J-beta primer mix were used in a second PCR of roughly 6 to 11 cycles. From the 5' RACE reads, TCRdb called clonotypes with MiXCR, one entry per CDR3 protein. Of 450,000 to 600,000 distinct CDR3 sequences listed, approximately 26% are singletons. This sample also appeared in a second study, on T cells of mothers and their children. From that paper: Donation came from three healthy Caucasian mothers together with their six children.

The chain combines TRBV4-2 with TRBJ2-5, with 14 positions matching TRBD2. The J call may be incorrect, as the DNA end agrees better with TRBJ2-7. This sequence was found in a boy between 2 and 10 years old in good health. Sequenced input: blood. The CDR3 sequence: CASSRTSGGSYEQYF. CDR3 DNA: TGTGCCAGCAGTCGGACTAGCGGGGGGTCCTACGAGCAGTACTTC.